The next 5 T cell receptor beta chains were all read from a single sample in a study of T cells after yellow fever vaccination. TCRdb reanalysed the 5' RACE reads using MiXCR and keeps one entry per CDR3 protein. The sample has a few hundred thousand distinct CDR3 sequences, approximately 19% seen once; the top ten hold roughly a sixth. The material sequenced was PBMCs, taken before the yellow fever booster vaccination. Source of these receptors: a man aged 18 to 29 who received the YFV17D yellow fever vaccine.

This clonotype counts as medium-sized. This chain links TRBV20-1 with TRBJ2-3; 8 bases match TRBD2. Germline assignment: CDR1 DFQATT and CDR2 SNEGSKA (reference sequence). This CDR3 is 14 amino acids long. After removal of 6 bases from V and 5 bases from J, the junction contained 10 bases not matched to a gene. The CDR3 DNA is TGCAGTGCCCCCTCCTCTCTAGCGGGAGATACGCAGTATTTT. Amino acids: CSAPSSLAGDTQYF.

This clonotype was recorded a few times. V gene TRBV5-6 combines with J gene TRBJ2-3; weak D call: TRBD2 (6 bases). The CDR3 spans 14 residues. V dropped 2 bases and J dropped 5 bases, with 12 bases sitting between them. From germline, CDR1 is SGHDT and CDR2 YYEEEE. The DNA of the CDR3 is TGTGCCAGCAGCTTTGGCGGGGATGGAGATACGCAGTATTTT. Its protein is CASSFGGDGDTQYF.

A note on this clonotype: Germline is not matched at one junction end, which may reflect a read error. The chain employs TRBV5-1 and TRBJ2-1; D ambiguous. Per germline, CDR1 SGHRS and CDR2 YFSETQ. The CDR3 is made up of 14 amino acids. For the CDR3, the DNA is TGCGCCAGCATGGTTACAGCCTCCCACAATGAGCAGTTCTTC. This encodes CASMVTASHNEQFF.

The V call is TRBV30, the J call TRBJ2-1; a possible D gene is TRBD2 (5 bases). This CDR3 contains 16 residues. Germline loops: CDR1 GTSNPN, CDR2 SVGIG (reference sequence). The V and J ends lost 0 bases and 2 bases respectively, with 14 bases between them. DNA of the CDR3: TGTGCCTGGAGTGTGTTGGAACTAGACCCCTACAATGAGCAGTTCTTC. Its protein is CAWSVLELDPYNEQFF.

This clonotype has at least ten counts. The V call is TRBV7-2, the J call TRBJ2-1; 7 bases fit TRBD2. V dropped 0 bases and J dropped 3; count of bases not matched to a gene: 5. The CDR3 is made up of 16 amino acids. Per the germline V gene, CDR1 is SGHTA and CDR2 is FQGNSA. CDR3 in amino acids: CASSLASSGNYNEQFF. The CDR3 nucleotides read TGTGCCAGCAGCTTAGCGTCTAGCGGAAACTACAATGAGCAGTTCTTC.